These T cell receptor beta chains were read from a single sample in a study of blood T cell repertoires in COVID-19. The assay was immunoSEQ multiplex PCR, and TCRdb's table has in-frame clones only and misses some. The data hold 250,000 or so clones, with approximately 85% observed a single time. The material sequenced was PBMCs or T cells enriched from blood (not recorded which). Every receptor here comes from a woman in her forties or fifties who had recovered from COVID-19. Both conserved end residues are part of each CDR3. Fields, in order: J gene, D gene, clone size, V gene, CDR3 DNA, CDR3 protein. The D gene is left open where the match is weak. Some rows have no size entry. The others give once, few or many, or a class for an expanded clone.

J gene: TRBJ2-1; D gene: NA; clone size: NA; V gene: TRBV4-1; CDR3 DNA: TGCGCCAGCAGCCTACGGACTATCGATGATGAGCAGTTCTTC; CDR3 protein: CASSLRTIDDEQFF
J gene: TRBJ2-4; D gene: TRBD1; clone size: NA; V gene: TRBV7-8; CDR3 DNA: TGTGCCAGCAGCTGGCCGCCGGGACAGGCCAAAAACATTCAGTACTTC; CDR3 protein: CASSWPPGQAKNIQYF
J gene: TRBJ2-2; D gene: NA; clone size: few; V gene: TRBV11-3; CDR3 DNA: TGTGCCAGCAGCTTCCTCCAGGCTAACACCGGGGAGCTGTTTTTT; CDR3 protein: CASSFLQANTGELFF
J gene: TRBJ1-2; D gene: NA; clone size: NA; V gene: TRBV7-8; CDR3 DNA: TGTGCCAGCAGCCCCCAGGGGTGGGGCTACACCTTC; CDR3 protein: CASSPQGWGYTF
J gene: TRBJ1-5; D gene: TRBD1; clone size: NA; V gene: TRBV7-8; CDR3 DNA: TGTGCCAGCAGCGTGGGACAGCTACATCAGCCCCAGCATTTT; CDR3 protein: CASSVGQLHQPQHF
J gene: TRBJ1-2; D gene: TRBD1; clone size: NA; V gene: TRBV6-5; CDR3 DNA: TGTGCCAGCACCCTGGGACAGCTTTATGGCTACACCTTC; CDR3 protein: CASTLGQLYGYTF
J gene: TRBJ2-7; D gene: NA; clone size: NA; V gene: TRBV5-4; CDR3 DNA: TGTGCCAGCAGCCCGCAGGGGACGACCTACGAGCAGTACTTC; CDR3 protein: CASSPQGTTYEQYF
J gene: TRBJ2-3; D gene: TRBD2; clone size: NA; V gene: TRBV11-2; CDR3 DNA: TGTGCCAGCAGCAACATAGCGGGAGTAAGCACAGATACGCAGTATTTT; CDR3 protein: CASSNIAGVSTDTQYF
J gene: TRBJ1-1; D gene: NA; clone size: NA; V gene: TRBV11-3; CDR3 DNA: TGTGCCAGCAGCTGGAGTGGAGGGAGCACTGAAGCTTTCTTT; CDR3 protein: CASSWSGGSTEAFF
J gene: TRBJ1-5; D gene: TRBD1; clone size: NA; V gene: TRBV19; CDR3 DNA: TGTGCCAGTAGTTATGAAACCGGGACAGGTCTCAATCAGCCCCAGCATTTT; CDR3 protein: CASSYETGTGLNQPQHF
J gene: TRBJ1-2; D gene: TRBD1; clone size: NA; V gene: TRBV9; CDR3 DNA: TGTGCCAGCAGCGGAACAGGGGATGGCTACACCTTC; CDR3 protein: CASSGTGDGYTF